This T cell receptor beta chain was identified during a study of technical replicates of blood from several donors. Profiled with immunoSEQ multiplex PCR; TCRdb holds only in-frame clones, not every one. The sample holds roughly 45,000 clones; roughly nine tenths are singletons and the top ten take approximately 3.6%. V dropped 2 bases and J dropped 8 bases, with 9 bases sitting between them. CDR3 length equals 13 residues. Germline V gene lookup returns CDR1 MNHNS and CDR2 SASEGT. The source of this sequence is a human donor in good health. Some clones in this sample may be carry-over from other donors' samples. The sequencing sample was made of PBMCs. The rearrangement joins TRBV6-1 to TRBJ1-4, with D hard to call. CDR3 loop: CASSEMGSEKLFF. DNA of the CDR3: TGTGCCAGCAGTGAAATGGGGAGCGAAAAACTGTTTTTT.